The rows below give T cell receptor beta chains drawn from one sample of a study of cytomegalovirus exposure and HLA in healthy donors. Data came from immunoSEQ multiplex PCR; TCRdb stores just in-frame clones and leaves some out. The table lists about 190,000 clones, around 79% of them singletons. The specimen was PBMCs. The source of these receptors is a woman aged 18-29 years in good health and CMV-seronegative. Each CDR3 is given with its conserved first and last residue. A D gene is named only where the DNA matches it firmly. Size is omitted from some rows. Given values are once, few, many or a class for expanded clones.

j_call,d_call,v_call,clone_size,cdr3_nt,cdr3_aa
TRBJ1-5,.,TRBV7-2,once,TGTGCCAGCAGCCTTATCGAACAAGGAGCCCAGCATTTT,CASSLIEQGAQHF
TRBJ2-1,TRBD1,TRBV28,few,TGTGCCAGCAGTTCCTCCGGACAGGGGAGGAATGAGCAGTTCTTC,CASSSSGQGRNEQFF
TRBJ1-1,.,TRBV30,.,TGTGCCTGGGGGGCGGGGGGGACTGAAGCTTTCTTT,CAWGAGGTEAFF
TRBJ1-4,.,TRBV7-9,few,TGTGCCAGCAGCAAACCAGGGACAACTAATGAAAAACTGTTTTTT,CASSKPGTTNEKLFF
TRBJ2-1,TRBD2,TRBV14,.,TGTGCCAGCAGCCCATTAGCGGGAGCCTGGAATGAGCAGTTCTTC,CASSPLAGAWNEQFF
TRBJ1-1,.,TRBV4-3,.,TGCGCCAGCAGCCAACTAGGTGACTGGAACACTGAAGCTTTCTTT,CASSQLGDWNTEAFF
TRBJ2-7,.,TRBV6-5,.,TGTGCCAGCAGTTACGCCCACAGCTACGAGCAGTACTTC,CASSYAHSYEQYF
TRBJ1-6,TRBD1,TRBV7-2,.,TGTGCCAGCAGCTTTGGGACAGGGGAACCACCCCTCCACTTT,CASSFGTGEPPLHF
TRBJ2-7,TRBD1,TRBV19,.,TGTGCCAGTAGTATGAACAGGGGGCGCGGCGAGCAGTACTTC,CASSMNRGRGEQYF
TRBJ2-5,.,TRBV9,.,TGTGCCAGCAGCGTAGACGGAGCTCAAGAGACCCAGTACTTC,CASSVDGAQETQYF
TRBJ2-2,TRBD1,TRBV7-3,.,TGTGCCAGCAGCTCGGGACAGGGCTCGCCCGGGGAGCTGTTTTTT,CASSSGQGSPGELFF
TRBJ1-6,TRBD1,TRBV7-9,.,TGTGCCAGCAGCCACCGACAGGGGGACGATTCACCCCTCCACTTT,CASSHRQGDDSPLHF
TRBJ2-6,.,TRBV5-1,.,TGCGCCAGCAGCTTGATACGGGGGGCGTATGGGGCCAACGTCCTGACTTTC,CASSLIRGAYGANVLTF
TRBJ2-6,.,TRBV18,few,TGTGCCAGCTCCCCCGGGGGCTCTGGGGCCAACGTCCTGACTTTC,CASSPGGSGANVLTF
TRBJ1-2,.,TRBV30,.,TGTGCCTGGAGTGAGGACATCTCCCCCTATGGCTACACCTTC,CAWSEDISPYGYTF
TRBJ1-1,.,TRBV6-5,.,TGTGCCAGCAGTTACTCTATACAGGGCGGGACTGAAGCTTTCTTT,CASSYSIQGGTEAFF
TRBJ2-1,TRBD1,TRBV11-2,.,TGTGCCAGCAGTCCAGGGGGCTGGGAGCAGTTCTTC,CASSPGGWEQFF
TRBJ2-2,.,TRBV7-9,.,TGTGCCAGCAGCTTAGCAGCTTCCACCGGGGAGCTGTTTTTT,CASSLAASTGELFF
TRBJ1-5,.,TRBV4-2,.,TGTGCCAGCAGTCAAGGCCTATCGGGTGGTCAGCCCCAGCATTTT,CASSQGLSGGQPQHF
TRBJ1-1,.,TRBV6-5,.,TGTGCCAGCAGTGGAAGGGGGAACACTGAAGCTTTCTTT,CASSGRGNTEAFF
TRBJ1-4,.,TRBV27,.,TGTGCCAGCTCTAAAATTGCAACTAATGAAAAACTGTTTTTT,CASSKIATNEKLFF
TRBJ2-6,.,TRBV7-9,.,TGTGCCAGCAGAGGGGTTTCTGGGGCCAACGTCCTGACTTTC,CASRGVSGANVLTF
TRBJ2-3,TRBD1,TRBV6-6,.,TGTGCCAGCAGCAAGACAGGGGCCGCAGATACGCAGTATTTT,CASSKTGAADTQYF
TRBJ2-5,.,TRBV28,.,TGTGCCAGTGTTGTGACCCTAGCCGGGGGGCGGGGGACCCAGTACTTC,CASVVTLAGGRGTQYF
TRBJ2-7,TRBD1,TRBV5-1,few,TGCGCCAGCAGCTCCCGAGGACAGGACTCCTACGAGCAGTACTTC,CASSSRGQDSYEQYF
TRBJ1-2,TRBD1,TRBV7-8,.,TGTGCCAGCAGCTCTTATGGGGACAGGGACGGCTACACCTTC,CASSSYGDRDGYTF
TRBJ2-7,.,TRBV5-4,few,TGTGCCAGCAGCTCGGGGGACTCTCCCTACGAGCAGTACTTC,CASSSGDSPYEQYF
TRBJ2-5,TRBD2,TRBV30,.,TGTGCCTGGACTACAGGCGGGAGGGCCTTGGAGACCCAGTACTTC,CAWTTGGRALETQYF
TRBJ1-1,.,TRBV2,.,TGTGCCAGCAGGAGGGATGGGGTGAACACTGAAGCTTTCTTT,CASRRDGVNTEAFF
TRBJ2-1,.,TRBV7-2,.,TGTGCCAGCAGAGCGGACCGCAATGAGCAGTTCTTC,CASRADRNEQFF